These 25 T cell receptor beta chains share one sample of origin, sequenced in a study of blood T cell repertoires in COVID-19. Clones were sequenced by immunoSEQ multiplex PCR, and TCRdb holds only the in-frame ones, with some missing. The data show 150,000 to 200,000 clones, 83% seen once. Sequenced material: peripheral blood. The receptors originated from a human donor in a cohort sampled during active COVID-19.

The CDR3 sequence: CASSGGSEAFF. DNA for the CDR3: TGTGCCAGCAGTGGAGGGTCTGAAGCTTTCTTT. The chain couples TRBV2 to TRBJ1-1; D gene uncertain. The CDR3 sequence is 11 residues long. Germline V gene sequence: CDR1 SNHLY, CDR2 FYNNEI. Trimming shortened V by 4 bases and J by 6 bases, and 6 bases separated the two germline ends.

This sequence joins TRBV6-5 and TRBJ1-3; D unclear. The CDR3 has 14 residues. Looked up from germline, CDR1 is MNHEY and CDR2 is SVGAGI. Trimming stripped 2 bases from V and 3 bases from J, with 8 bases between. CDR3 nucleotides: TGTGCCAGCAGTTACGGGGAGGATGGAAACACCATATATTTT. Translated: CASSYGEDGNTIYF.

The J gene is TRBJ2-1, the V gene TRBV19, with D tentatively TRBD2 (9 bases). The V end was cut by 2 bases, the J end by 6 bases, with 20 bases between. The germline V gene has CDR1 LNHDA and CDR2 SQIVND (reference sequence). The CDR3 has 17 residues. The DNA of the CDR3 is TGTGCCAGTAGTATACGCAGGGGGCGGGAGGGATCCAATGAGCAGTTCTTC. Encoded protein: CASSIRRGREGSNEQFF.

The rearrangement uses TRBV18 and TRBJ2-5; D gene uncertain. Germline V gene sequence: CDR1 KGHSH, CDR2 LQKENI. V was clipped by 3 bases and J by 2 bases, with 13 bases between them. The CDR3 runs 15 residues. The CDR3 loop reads CASSPPGRLQETQYF. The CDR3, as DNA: TGTGCCAGCTCACCCCCTGGCAGGCTTCAAGAGACCCAGTACTTC.

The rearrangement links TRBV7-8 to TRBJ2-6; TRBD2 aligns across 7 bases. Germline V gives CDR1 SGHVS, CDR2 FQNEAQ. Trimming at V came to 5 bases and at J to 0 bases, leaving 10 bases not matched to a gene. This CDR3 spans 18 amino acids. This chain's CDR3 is CASSPWLAAPSGANVLTF. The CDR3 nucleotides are TGTGCCAGCAGCCCATGGCTAGCGGCCCCCTCTGGGGCCAACGTCCTGACTTTC.

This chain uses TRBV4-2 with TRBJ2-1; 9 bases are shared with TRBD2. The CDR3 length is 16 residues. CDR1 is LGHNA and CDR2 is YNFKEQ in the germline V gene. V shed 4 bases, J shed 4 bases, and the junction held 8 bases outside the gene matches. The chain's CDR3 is CASSRGTSNRYNEQFF. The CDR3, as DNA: TGTGCCAGCAGCCGCGGGACTAGCAATAGGTACAATGAGCAGTTCTTC.

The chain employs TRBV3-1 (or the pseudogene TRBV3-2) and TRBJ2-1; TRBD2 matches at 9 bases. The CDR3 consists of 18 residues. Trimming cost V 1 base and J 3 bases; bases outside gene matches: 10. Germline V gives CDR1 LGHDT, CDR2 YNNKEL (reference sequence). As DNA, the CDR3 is TGTGCCAGCAGCCAAGTCCGCGGCGGGAGGGCTAGCTACAATGAGCAGTTCTTC. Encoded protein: CASSQVRGGRASYNEQFF.

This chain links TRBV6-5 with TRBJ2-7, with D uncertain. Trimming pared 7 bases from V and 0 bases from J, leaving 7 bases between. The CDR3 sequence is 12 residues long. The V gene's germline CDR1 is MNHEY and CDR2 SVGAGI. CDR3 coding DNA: TGTGCCAGCAAACCAGGCTCCTACGAGCAGTACTTC. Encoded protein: CASKPGSYEQYF.

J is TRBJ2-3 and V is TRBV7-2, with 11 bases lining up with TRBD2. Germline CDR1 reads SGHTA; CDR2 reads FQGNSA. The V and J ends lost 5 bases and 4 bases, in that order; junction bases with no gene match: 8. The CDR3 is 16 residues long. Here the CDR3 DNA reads TGTGCCAGCAGCCTCCGGACTAGCGGGCGGGCAGATACGCAGTATTTT. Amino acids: CASSLRTSGRADTQYF.

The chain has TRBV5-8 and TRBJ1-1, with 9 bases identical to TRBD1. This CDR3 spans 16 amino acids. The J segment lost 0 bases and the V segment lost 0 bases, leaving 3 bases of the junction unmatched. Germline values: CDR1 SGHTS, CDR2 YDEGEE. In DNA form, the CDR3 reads TGTGCCAGCAGCTTGGAAACAGGGGGCATGAACACTGAAGCTTTCTTT. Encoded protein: CASSLETGGMNTEAFF.

This chain's CDR3 is CASSHTSGVSTYEQYF. CDR3 sequence (DNA): TGTGCCAGCAGCCACACCTCAGGGGTATCCACCTACGAGCAGTACTTC. The gene calls are TRBV4-2 and TRBJ2-7; D is possibly TRBD1 (6 bases). With 3 bases removed from V and 2 bases from J, the gap between germline ends came to 17 bases. The CDR3 runs to 16 residues. Germline V gene sequence: CDR1 LGHNA, CDR2 YNFKEQ.

The CDR3 DNA reads as TGTGCCAGTAACCCCGGGACTTTTAGTGAGCAGTTCTTC. This translates into CASNPGTFSEQFF. The chain uses TRBV19 and TRBJ2-1, with D tentatively TRBD2 (6 bases). Trimming pared 7 bases from V and 9 bases from J, leaving 16 bases between. The germline V gene has CDR1 LNHDA and CDR2 SQIVND (reference sequence). There are 13 residues in the CDR3.

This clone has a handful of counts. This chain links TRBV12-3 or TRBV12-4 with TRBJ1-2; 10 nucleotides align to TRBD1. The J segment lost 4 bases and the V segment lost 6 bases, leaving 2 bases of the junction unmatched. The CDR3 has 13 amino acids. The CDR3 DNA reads TGTGCCAGCAGCCGGACAGGGGGCTATGGCTACACCTTC. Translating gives CASSRTGGYGYTF.

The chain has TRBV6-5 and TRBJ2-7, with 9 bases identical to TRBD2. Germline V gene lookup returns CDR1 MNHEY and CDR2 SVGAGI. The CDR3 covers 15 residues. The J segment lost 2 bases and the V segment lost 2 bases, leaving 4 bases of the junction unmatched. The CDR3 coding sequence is TGTGCCAGCAGTTACCGGCTAGCGGGGCCCTACGAGCAGTACTTC. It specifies CASSYRLAGPYEQYF.

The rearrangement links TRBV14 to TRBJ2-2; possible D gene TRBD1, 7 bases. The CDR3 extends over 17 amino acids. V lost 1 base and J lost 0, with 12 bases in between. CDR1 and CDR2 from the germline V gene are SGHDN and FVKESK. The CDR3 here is CASSQVGGTANTGELFF. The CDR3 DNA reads TGTGCCAGCAGCCAAGTTGGAGGGACAGCGAACACCGGGGAGCTGTTTTTT. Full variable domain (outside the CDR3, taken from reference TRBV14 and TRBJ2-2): EAGVTQFPSHSVIEKGQTVTLRCDPISGHDNLYWYRRVMGKEIKFLLHFVKESKQDESGMPNNRFLAERTGGTYSTLKVQPAELEDSGVYFCASSQVGGTANTGELFFGEGSRLTVL.

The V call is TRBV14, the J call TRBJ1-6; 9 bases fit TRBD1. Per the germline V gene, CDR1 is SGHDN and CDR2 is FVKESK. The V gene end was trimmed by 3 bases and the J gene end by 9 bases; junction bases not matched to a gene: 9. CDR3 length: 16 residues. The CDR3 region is CASSQVRDRVSSPLHF. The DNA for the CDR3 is TGTGCCAGCAGCCAGGTCCGGGACAGGGTTAGTTCACCCCTCCACTTT.

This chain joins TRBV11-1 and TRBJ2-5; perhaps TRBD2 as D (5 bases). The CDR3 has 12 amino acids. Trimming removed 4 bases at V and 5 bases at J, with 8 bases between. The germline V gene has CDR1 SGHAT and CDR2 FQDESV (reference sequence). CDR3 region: CASSYSGETQYF. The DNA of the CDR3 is TGTGCCAGCAGCTACTCGGGGGAGACCCAGTACTTC.

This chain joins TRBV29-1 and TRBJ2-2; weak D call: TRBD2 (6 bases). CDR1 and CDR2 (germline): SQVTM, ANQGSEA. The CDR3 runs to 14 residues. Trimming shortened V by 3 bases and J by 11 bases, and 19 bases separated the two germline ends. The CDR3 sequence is CSVDNGGVAPELFF. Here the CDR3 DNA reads TGCAGCGTTGACAATGGCGGGGTGGCCCCCGAGCTGTTTTTT.

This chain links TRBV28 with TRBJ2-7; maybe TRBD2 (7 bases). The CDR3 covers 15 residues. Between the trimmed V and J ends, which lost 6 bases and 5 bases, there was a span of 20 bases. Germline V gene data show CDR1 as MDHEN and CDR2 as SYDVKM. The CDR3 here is CASSRWSGGGHEQYF. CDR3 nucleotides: TGTGCCAGCAGCCGCTGGTCGGGCGGGGGCCACGAGCAGTACTTC.

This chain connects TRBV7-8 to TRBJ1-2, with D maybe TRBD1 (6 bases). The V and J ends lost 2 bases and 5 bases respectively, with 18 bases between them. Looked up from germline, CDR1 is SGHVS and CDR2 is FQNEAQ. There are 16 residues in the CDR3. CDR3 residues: CASSLRQDPRGYGYTF. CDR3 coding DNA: TGTGCCAGCAGCTTACGACAGGATCCCCGAGGGTATGGCTACACCTTC.

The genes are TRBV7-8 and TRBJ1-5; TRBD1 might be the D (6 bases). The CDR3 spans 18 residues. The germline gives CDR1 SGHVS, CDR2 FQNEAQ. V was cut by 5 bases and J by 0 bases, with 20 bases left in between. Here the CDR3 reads CASSVRTARGYSNQPQHF. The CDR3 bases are TGTGCCAGCAGCGTAAGGACAGCGAGGGGCTATAGCAATCAGCCCCAGCATTTT.

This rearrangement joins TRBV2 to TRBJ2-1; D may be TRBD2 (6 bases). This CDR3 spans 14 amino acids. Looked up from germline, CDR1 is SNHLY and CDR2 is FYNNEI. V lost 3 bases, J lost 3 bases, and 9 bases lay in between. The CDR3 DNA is TGTGCCAGCAGTGAGGGACTCCGCTACAATGAGCAGTTCTTC. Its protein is CASSEGLRYNEQFF.

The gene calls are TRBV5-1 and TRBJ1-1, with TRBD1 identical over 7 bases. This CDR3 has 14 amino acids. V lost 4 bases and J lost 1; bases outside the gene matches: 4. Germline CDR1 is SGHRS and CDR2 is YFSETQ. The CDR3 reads CASSQGVGNTEAFF. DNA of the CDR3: TGCGCCAGCAGCCAGGGGGTAGGGAACACTGAAGCTTTCTTT. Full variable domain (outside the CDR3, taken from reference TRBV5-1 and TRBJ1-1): KAGVTQTPRYLIKTRGQQVTLSCSPISGHRSVSWYQQTPGQGLQFLFEYFSETQRNKGNFPGRFSGRQFSNSRSEMNVSTLELGDSALYLCASSQGVGNTEAFFGQGTRLTVV.

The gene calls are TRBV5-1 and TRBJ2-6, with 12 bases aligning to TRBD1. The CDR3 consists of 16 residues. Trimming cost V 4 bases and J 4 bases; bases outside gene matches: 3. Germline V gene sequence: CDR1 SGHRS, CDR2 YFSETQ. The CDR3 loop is CASSRDRGQGANVLTF. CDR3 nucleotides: TGCGCCAGCAGCAGGGACAGGGGGCAAGGGGCCAACGTCCTGACTTTC.

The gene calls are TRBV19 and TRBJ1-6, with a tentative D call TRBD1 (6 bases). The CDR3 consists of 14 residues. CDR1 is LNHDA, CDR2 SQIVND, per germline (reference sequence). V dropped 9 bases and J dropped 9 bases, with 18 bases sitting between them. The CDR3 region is CASSLRGNGSPLHF. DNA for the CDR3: TGTGCCAGCTCTCTCAGGGGAAACGGTTCACCCCTCCACTTT.